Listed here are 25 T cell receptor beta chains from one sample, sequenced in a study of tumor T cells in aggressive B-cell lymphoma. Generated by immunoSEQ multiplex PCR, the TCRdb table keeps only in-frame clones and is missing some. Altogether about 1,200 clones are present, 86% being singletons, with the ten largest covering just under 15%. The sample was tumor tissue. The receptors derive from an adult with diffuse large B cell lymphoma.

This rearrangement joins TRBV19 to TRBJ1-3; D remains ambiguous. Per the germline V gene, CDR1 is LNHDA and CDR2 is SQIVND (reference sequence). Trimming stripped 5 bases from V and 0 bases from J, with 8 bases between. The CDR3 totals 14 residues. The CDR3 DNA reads TGTGCCAGTAGTCGACTGAGCTCTGGAAACACCATATATTTT. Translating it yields CASSRLSSGNTIYF.

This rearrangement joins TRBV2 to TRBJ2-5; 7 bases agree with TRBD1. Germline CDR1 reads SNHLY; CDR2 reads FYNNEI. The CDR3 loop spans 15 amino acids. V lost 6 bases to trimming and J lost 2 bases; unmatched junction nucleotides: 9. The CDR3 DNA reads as TGTGCCAGCAGCCGAGATGGGACAGTTCAAGAGACCCAGTACTTC. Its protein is CASSRDGTVQETQYF.

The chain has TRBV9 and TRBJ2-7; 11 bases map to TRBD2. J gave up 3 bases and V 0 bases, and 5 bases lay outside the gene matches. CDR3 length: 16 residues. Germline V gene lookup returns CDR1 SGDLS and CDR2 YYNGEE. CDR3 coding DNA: TGTGCCAGCAGCGTAGTCCCTAGCGGGAGGTTCTACGAGCAGTACTTC. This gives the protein CASSVVPSGRFYEQYF.

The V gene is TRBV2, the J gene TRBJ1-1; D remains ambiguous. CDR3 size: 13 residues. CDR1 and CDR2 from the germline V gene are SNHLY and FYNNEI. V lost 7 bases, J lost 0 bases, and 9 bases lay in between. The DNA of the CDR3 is TGTGCCAGCATCTTGGCGGTGAACACTGAAGCTTTCTTT. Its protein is CASILAVNTEAFF.

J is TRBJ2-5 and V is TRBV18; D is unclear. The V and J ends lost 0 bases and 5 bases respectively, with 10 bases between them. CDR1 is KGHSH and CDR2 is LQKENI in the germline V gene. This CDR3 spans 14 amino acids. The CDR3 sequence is CASSPPSLAETQYF. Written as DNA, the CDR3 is TGTGCCAGCTCACCACCCTCCTTGGCCGAGACCCAGTACTTC.

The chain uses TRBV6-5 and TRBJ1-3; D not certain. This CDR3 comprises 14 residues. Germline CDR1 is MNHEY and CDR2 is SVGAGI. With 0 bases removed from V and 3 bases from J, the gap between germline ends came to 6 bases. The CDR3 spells CASSYSEGGNTIYF. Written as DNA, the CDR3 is TGTGCCAGCAGTTACTCTGAGGGTGGAAACACCATATATTTT.

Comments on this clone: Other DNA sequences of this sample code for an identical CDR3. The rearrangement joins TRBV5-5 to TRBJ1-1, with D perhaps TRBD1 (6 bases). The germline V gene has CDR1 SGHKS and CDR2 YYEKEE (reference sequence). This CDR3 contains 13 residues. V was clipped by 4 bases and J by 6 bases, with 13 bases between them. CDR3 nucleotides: TGTGCCAGCAGCCTCCAAGGGGGGGCTGAAGCTTTCTTT. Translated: CASSLQGGAEAFF.

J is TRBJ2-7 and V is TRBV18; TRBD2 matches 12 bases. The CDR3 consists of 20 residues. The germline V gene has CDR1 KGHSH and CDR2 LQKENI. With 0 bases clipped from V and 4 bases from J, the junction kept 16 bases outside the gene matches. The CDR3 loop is CASSPPEIPGGLAGGYEQYF. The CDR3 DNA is TGTGCCAGCTCACCACCAGAAATTCCAGGGGGACTAGCGGGCGGATACGAGCAGTACTTC.

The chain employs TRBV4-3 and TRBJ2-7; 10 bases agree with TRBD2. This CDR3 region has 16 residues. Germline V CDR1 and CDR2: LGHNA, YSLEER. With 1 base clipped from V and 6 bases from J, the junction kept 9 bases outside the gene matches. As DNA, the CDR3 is TGCGCCAGCAGCCAAGGGCGGCTAGCGGGAGTAGGCGAGCAGTACTTC. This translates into CASSQGRLAGVGEQYF.

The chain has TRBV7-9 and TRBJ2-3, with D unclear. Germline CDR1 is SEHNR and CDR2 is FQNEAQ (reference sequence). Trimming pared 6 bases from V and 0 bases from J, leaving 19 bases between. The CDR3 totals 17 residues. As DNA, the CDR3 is TGTGCCAGCAGTTCTAGAGTGGTTGTCGGTAGCACAGATACGCAGTATTTT. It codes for CASSSRVVVGSTDTQYF.

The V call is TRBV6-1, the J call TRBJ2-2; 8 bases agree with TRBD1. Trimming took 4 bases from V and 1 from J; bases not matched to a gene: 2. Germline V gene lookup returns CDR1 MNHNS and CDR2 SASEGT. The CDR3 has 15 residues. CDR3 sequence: CASSGTGKNTGELFF. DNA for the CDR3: TGTGCCAGCAGTGGGACAGGGAAGAACACCGGGGAGCTGTTTTTT.

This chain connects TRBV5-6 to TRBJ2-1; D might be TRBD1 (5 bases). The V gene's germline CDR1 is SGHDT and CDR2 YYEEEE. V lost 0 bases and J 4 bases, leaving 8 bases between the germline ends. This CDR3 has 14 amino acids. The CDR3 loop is CASSLGQHYNEQFF. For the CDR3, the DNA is TGTGCCAGCAGCTTGGGACAGCATTACAATGAGCAGTTCTTC.

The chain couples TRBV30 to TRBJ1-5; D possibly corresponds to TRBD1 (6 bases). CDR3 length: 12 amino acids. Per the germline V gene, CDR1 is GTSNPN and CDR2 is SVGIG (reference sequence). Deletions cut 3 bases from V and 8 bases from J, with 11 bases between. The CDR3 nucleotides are TGTGCCTGGAGACAGGGTATTGAGCCCCAGCATTTT. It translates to CAWRQGIEPQHF.

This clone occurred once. This chain's CDR3 is CASRRQGAITEAFF. CDR3 nucleotide sequence: TGTGCCAGCAGGAGACAGGGGGCGATCACTGAAGCTTTCTTT. The chain uses TRBV25-1 and TRBJ1-1; 10 bases fit TRBD1. The junction had 5 bases not matched to a gene; V was cut back by 6 bases and J by 4 bases. This CDR3 contains 14 residues. Germline CDR1 is MGHDK and CDR2 is SYGVNS. Supplemented by reference TRBV25-1 and TRBJ1-1, the full variable domain reads EADIYQTPRYLVIGTGKKITLECSQTMGHDKMYWYQQDPGMELHLIHYSYGVNSTEKGDLSSESTVSRIRTEHFPLTLESARPSHTSQYLCASRRQGAITEAFFGQGTRLTVV.

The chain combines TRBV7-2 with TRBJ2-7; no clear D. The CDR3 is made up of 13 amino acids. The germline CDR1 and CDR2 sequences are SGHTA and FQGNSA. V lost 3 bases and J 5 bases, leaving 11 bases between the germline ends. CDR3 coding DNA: TGTGCCAGCAGCTTTAGGCAACAGCACGAGCAGTACTTC. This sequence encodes CASSFRQQHEQYF.

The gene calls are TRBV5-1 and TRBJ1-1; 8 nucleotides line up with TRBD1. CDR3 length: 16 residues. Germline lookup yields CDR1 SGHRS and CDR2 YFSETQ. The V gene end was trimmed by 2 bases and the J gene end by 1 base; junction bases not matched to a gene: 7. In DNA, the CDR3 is TGCGCCAGCAGCTTTTTGGCAGGGGGCCCGAACACTGAAGCTTTCTTT. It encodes CASSFLAGGPNTEAFF.

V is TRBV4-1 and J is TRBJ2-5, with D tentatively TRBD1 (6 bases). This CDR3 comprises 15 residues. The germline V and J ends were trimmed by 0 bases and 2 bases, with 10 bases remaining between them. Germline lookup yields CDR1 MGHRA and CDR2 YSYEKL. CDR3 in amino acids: CASSQEGGQQETQYF. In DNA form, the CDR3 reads TGCGCCAGCAGCCAAGAGGGCGGACAGCAAGAGACCCAGTACTTC.

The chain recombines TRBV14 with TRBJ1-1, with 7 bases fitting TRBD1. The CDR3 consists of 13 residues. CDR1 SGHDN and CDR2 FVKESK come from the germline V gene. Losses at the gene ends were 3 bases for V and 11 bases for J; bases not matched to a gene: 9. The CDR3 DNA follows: TGTGCCAGCAGCCAGTGGACAGGCGCGTCGGCTTTCTTT. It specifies CASSQWTGASAFF.

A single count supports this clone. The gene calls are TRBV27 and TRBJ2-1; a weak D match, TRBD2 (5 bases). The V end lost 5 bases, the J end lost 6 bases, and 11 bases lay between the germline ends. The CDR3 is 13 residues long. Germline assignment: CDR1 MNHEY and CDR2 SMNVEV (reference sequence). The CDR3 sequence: CASSPPSLNEQFF. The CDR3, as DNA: TGTGCCAGCAGTCCCCCTAGCCTCAATGAGCAGTTCTTC.

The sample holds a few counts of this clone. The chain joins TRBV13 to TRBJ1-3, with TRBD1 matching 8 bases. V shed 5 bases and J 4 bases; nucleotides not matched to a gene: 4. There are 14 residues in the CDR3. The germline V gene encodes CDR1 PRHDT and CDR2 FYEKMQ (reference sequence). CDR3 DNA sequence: TGTGCCAGCAGCCCGGGGGACAGGGGAAACACCATATATTTT. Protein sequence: CASSPGDRGNTIYF.

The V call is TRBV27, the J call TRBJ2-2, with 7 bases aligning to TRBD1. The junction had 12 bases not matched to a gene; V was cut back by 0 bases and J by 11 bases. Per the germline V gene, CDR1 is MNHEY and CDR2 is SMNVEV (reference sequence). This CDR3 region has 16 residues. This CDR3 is CASSLSLSQGTVELFF. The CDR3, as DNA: TGTGCCAGCAGTTTATCCCTGTCACAGGGGACGGTAGAGCTGTTTTTT.

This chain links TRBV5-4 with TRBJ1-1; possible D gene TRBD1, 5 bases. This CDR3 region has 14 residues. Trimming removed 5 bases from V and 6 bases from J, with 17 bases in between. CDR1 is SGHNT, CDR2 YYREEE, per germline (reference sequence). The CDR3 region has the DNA TGTGCCAGCAGTTTCGGGGGGGTTTTTGCTGAAGCTTTCTTT. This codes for CASSFGGVFAEAFF.

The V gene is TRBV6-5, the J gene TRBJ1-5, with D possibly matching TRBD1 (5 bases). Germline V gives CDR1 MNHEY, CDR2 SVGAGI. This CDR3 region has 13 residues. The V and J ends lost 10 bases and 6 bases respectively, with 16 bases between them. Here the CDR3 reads CATTQGYGQPQHF. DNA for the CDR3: TGTGCCACGACCCAGGGATACGGTCAGCCCCAGCATTTT.

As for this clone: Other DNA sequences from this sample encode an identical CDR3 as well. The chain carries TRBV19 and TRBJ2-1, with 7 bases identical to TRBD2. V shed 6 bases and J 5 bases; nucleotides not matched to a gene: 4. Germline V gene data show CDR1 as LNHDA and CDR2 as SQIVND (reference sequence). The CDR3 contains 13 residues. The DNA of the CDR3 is TGTGCCAGTAGCCCGGGGGGTAACAATGAGCAGTTCTTC. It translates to CASSPGGNNEQFF.

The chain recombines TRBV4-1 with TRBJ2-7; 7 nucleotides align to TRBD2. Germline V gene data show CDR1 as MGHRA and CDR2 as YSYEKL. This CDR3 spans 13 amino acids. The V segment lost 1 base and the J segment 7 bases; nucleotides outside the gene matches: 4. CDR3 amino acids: CASSQGLAGEQYF. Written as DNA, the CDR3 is TGCGCCAGCAGCCAAGGACTAGCCGGGGAGCAGTACTTC.